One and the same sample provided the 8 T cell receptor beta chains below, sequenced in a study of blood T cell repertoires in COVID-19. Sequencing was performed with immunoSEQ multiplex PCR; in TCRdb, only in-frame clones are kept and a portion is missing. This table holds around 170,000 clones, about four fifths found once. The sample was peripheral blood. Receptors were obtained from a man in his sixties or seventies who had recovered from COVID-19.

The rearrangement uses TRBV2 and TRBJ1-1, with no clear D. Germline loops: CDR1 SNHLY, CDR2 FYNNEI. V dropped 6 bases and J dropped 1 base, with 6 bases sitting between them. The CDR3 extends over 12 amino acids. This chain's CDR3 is CASRAGNTEAFF. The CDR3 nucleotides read TGTGCCAGCAGGGCAGGGAACACTGAAGCTTTCTTT.

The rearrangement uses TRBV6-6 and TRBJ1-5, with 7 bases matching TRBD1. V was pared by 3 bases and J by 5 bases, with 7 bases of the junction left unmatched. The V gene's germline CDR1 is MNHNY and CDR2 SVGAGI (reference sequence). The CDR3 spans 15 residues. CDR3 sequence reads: CASSYTRGQDQPQHF. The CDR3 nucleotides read TGTGCCAGCAGTTATACAAGGGGGCAGGATCAGCCCCAGCATTTT.

CDR3 loop: CASSLTVNYGYTF. CDR3 nucleotide sequence: TGTGCCAGCAGCTTGACAGTTAACTATGGCTACACCTTC. The chain couples TRBV12-3 or TRBV12-4 to TRBJ1-2; D possibly corresponds to TRBD1 (5 bases). The length of the CDR3 is 13 residues. The V end lost 6 bases, the J end lost 1 base, and 9 bases lay between the germline ends.

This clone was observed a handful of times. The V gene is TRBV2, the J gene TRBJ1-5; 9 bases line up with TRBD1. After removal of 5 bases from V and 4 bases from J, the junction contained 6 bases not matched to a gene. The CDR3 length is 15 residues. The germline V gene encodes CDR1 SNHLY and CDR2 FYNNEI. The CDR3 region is CASSQGQGLNQPQHF. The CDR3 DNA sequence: TGTGCCAGCAGTCAGGGACAGGGACTAAATCAGCCCCAGCATTTT.

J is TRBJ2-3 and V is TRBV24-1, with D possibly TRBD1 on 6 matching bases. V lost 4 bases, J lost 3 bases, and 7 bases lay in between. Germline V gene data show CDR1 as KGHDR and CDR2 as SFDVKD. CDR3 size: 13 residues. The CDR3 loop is CATSEQGTDTQYF. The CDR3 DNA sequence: TGTGCCACCAGTGAACAGGGTACAGATACGCAGTATTTT.

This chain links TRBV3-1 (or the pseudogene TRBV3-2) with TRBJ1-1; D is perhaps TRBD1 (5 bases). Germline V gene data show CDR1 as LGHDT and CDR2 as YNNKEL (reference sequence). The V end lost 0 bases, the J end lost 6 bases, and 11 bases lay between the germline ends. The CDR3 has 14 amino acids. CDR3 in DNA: TGTGCCAGCAGCCAAGAATGGGGGAGGGCTGAAGCTTTCTTT. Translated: CASSQEWGRAEAFF.

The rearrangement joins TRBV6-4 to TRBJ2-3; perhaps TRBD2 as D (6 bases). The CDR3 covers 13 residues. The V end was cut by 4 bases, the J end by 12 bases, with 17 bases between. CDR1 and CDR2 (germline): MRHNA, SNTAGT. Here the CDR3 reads CASSGGSGTHQYF. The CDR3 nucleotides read TGTGCCAGCAGTGGGGGGTCCGGGACTCATCAGTATTTT.

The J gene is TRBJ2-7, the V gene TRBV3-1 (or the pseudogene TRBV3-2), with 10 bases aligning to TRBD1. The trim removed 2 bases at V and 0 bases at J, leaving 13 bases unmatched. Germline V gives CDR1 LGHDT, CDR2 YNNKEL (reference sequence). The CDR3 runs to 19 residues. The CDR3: CASSQQRDRGPRFSYEQYF. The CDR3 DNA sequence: TGTGCCAGCAGCCAACAAAGGGACAGGGGACCCCGATTCTCCTACGAGCAGTACTTC.